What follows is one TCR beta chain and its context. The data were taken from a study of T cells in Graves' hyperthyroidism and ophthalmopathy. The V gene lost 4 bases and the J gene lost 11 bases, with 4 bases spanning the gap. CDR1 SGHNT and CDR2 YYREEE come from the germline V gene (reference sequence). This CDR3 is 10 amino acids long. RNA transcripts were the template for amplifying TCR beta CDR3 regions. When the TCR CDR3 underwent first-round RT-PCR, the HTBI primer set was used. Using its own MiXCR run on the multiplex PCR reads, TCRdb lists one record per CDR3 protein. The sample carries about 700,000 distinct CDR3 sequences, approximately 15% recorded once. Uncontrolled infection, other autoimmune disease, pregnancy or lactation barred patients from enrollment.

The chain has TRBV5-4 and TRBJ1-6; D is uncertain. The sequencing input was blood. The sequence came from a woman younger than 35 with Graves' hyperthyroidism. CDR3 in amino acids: CASSLPPLHF. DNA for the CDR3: TGTGCCAGCAGCCTGCCACCCCTCCACTTT.